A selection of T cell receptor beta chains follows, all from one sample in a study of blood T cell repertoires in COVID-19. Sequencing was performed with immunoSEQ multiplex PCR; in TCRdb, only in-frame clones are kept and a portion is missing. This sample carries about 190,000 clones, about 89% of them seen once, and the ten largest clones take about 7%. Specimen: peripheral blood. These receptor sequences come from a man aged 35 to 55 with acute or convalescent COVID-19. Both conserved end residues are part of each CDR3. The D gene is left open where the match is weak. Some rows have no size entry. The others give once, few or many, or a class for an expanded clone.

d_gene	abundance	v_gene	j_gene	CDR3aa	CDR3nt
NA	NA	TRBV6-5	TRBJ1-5	CASSPTGVWDQPQHF	TGTGCCAGCAGTCCGACGGGTGTCTGGGATCAGCCCCAGCATTTT
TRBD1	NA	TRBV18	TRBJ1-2	CASSRGQGGTNYGYTF	TGTGCCAGCTCACGTGGACAGGGGGGTACTAACTATGGCTACACCTTC
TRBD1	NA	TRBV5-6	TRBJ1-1	CASSSPIWTGRAEAFF	TGTGCCAGCAGCTCCCCTATTTGGACAGGGAGGGCTGAAGCTTTCTTT
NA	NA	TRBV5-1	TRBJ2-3	CASSINADTQYF	TGCGCCAGCAGCATAAATGCGGATACGCAGTATTTT
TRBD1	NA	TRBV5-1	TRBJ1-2	CASRPDRAANYGYTF	TGCGCCAGCAGGCCGGACAGGGCAGCTAACTATGGCTACACCTTC
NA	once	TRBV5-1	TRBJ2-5	CASSLVGETQYF	TGCGCCAGCAGCTTGGTCGGAGAGACCCAGTACTTC
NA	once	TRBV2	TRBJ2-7	CASSEHRVYEQYF	TGTGCCAGCAGTGAACACAGGGTCTACGAGCAGTACTTC
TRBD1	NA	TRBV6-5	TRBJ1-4	CASRDRGEKLFF	TGTGCCAGCAGGGACAGGGGGGAAAAACTGTTTTTT
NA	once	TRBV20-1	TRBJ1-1	CSASHPQGWAFF	TGCAGTGCCAGTCATCCTCAGGGTTGGGCTTTCTTT
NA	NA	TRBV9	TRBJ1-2	CASSLDGRGAYGYTF	TGTGCCAGCAGCCTCGATGGTCGGGGGGCCTATGGCTACACCTTC
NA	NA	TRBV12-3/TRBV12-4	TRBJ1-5	CASSFGQPQPQHF	TGTGCCAGCAGTTTTGGACAGCCACAGCCCCAGCATTTT
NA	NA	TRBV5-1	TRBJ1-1	CASSNLTSAANTEAFF	TGCGCCAGCAGCAACCTGACATCAGCCGCGAACACTGAAGCTTTCTTT
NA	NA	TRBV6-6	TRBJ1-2	CASRPQEGGYYGYTF	TGTGCCAGCAGACCACAGGAGGGAGGGTACTATGGCTACACCTTC
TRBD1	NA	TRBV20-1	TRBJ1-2	CSARQGGGYTF	TGCAGTGCTAGACAGGGGGGAGGCTACACCTTC
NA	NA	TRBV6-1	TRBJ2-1	CASSEWGGPTTYNEQFF	TGTGCCAGCAGTGAATGGGGGGGGCCTACTACCTACAATGAGCAGTTCTTC
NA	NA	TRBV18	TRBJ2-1	CASSREQGRYNEQFF	TGTGCCAGCTCACGGGAACAGGGGAGGTACAATGAGCAGTTCTTC
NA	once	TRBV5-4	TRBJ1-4	CASSPASSHRSQLFF	TGTGCCAGCAGCCCCGCTAGCAGTCACCGGTCTCAACTGTTTTTT
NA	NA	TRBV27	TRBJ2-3	CASSSSRLRTDTQYF	TGTGCCAGCAGTTCGTCCCGGTTACGCACAGATACGCAGTATTTT
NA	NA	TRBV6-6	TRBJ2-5	CASSGTQETQYF	TGTGCCAGCAGCGGGACTCAAGAGACCCAGTACTTC